What follows describes a single TCR beta chain. This sample stems from a study of technical replicates of blood from a handful of donors. This CDR3 is built from 14 residues. V lost 6 bases, J lost 4 bases, and 15 bases lay in between. Germline lookup yields CDR1 MNHNY and CDR2 SVGAGI (reference sequence). Sequencing used immunoSEQ multiplex PCR; TCRdb keeps in-frame clones, though not all of them. The sample shows about 93,000 clones, approximately 95% of them seen only once. Input material: T cells isolated from PBMCs. This receptor was taken from a human donor in good health. The chain couples TRBV6-6 to TRBJ1-2; D might be TRBD1 (6 bases). The CDR3 reads CASRLGGRSYGYTF. The CDR3 coding sequence is TGTGCCAGCAGATTGGGGGGGCGCTCCTATGGCTACACCTTC.